This T cell receptor (beta chain) is drawn from a study of CD8 T cells in ankylosing spondylitis. Study-wide points: Ankylosing spondylitis blood seemed to carry a telltale TCR beta motif made of roughly eight highly homologous variants. Reactive arthritis synovial fluid and blood were previously reported to contain some motif variants.

Concerning this clonotype itself: The antigen is undetermined.

V was trimmed by 7 bases and J by 5 bases, leaving 17 bases between them. The CDR3 has 14 amino acids. Germline loops: CDR1 SEHNR, CDR2 FQNEAQ (reference sequence). TCRdb reanalysed the 5' RACE reads using MiXCR and keeps one entry per CDR3 protein. In the table there are about 700,000 distinct CDR3 sequences, about 20% of which are singletons. Sequences were obtained from blood, either unsorted or a sorted T cell fraction (not recorded which). The chain combines TRBV7-9 with TRBJ1-1, with D possibly TRBD1 on 6 matching bases. This TCR derives from a male donor with ankylosing spondylitis. In DNA, the CDR3 is TGTGCCAGCACCTTGGGGGGGCGATTTACTGAAGCTTTCTTT. It specifies CASTLGGRFTEAFF.